The 14 T cell receptor beta chains presented below share a single source sample, sequenced in a study of shared clonotypes between healthy human individuals. Profiled with immunoSEQ multiplex PCR; TCRdb holds only in-frame clones, not every one. This repertoire shows 2 million to 2.5 million clones, approximately 95% found once; its top ten account for 0.35% to 0.45%. Sequenced: naive CD4+ T cells from PBMCs. Subset: CD45RA+ positively selected. These receptors were collected from a man aged 18 to 35 in good health. Some clones in this sample may be carry-over from other donors' samples.

The rearrangement joins TRBV5-1 to TRBJ1-1, with a weak D call TRBD1 (5 bases). Trimming took 5 bases from V and 7 from J, leaving 15 bases between them. The CDR3 is made up of 13 amino acids. CDR1 and CDR2 (germline): SGHRS, YFSETQ. The CDR3 DNA is TGCGCCAGCAGACAACTTCAGGGTGATGAAGCTTTCTTT. Translation: CASRQLQGDEAFF.

This clone was counted a single time. The rearrangement joins TRBV19 to TRBJ2-7; a possible D gene is TRBD1 (6 bases). This CDR3 has 15 residues. Germline values: CDR1 LNHDA, CDR2 SQIVND (reference sequence). V was pared by 1 base and J by 4 bases, with 14 bases between. The CDR3 sequence: CASSIVRTDRYEQYF. The CDR3 nucleotides read TGTGCCAGTAGTATAGTTAGGACAGACCGTTACGAGCAGTACTTC.

The genes are TRBV11-2 and TRBJ1-1, with TRBD1 as a possible D gene (5 bases). The CDR3 is made up of 17 amino acids. CDR1 and CDR2 from the germline V gene are SGHAT and FQNNGV. The V end lost 3 bases, the J end lost 3 bases, and 20 bases lay between the germline ends. CDR3 DNA: TGTGCCAGCAGCTTGCCCTACCCACGGGGGAGTGACACTGAAGCTTTCTTT. It yields the protein CASSLPYPRGSDTEAFF.

This chain joins TRBV5-1 and TRBJ2-5, with unresolved D. CDR1 is SGHRS and CDR2 is YFSETQ in the germline V gene. This CDR3 is 16 amino acids long. The germline V and J ends were trimmed by 0 bases and 2 bases, with 14 bases remaining between them. CDR3 amino acids: CASSLVVATAQETQYF. Written as DNA, the CDR3 is TGCGCCAGCAGCTTGGTAGTCGCCACCGCACAAGAGACCCAGTACTTC.

This chain links TRBV6-1 with TRBJ2-3; 7 nucleotides match TRBD1. Trimming removed 6 bases from V and 2 bases from J; junction bases left unmatched: 5. Germline lookup yields CDR1 MNHNS and CDR2 SASEGT. This CDR3 contains 14 residues. The CDR3 DNA reads as TGTGCCAGCAGCATACAGGGGTTCACAGATACGCAGTATTTT. Translating gives CASSIQGFTDTQYF.

V and J are TRBV30 and TRBJ1-1, with 10 bases lining up with TRBD1. Germline-derived CDR1 and CDR2 are GTSNPN and SVGIG (reference sequence). This CDR3 is built from 14 residues. J gave up 4 bases and V 0 bases, and 2 bases lay outside the gene matches. The DNA for the CDR3 is TGTGCCTGGAGTGTACGGACAGGGGGCACTGAAGCTTTCTTT. This encodes CAWSVRTGGTEAFF.

The chain combines TRBV28 with TRBJ1-4; a possible D gene is TRBD1 (6 bases). V dropped 2 bases and J dropped 3 bases, with 10 bases sitting between them. Germline-derived CDR1 and CDR2 are MDHEN and SYDVKM. The CDR3 extends over 15 amino acids. CDR3 loop: CASSLIGGPNEKLFF. The CDR3 DNA sequence: TGTGCCAGCAGTTTAATCGGGGGCCCTAATGAAAAACTGTTTTTT. The full variable domain, in which reference TRBV28 and TRBJ1-4 provide the parts outside the CDR3, is DVKVTQSSRYLVKRTGEKVFLECVQDMDHENMFWYRQDPGLGLRLIYFSYDVKMKEKGDIPEGYSVSREKKERFSLILESASTNQTSMYLCASSLIGGPNEKLFFGSGTQLSVL.

The chain is built from TRBV10-3 and TRBJ2-5; D might be TRBD1 (7 bases). Germline-derived CDR1 and CDR2 are ENHRY and SYGVKD. V was cut by 6 bases and J by 5 bases, with 16 bases left in between. The CDR3 sequence is 14 residues long. CDR3 DNA: TGTGCCATCAGAGTAGGGGGCGGAGGGGAGACCCAGTACTTC. As protein: CAIRVGGGGETQYF.

This rearrangement joins TRBV5-4 to TRBJ2-3; D perhaps matches TRBD1 (5 bases). V dropped 1 base and J dropped 3 bases, with 12 bases sitting between them. Germline V gene data show CDR1 as SGHNT and CDR2 as YYREEE (reference sequence). The CDR3 is 15 amino acids. The CDR3 DNA follows: TGTGCCAGCAGCTTGATCCCAGGGTCAACAGATACGCAGTATTTT. Translating it yields CASSLIPGSTDTQYF.

The chain is built from TRBV30 and TRBJ2-7, with D perhaps matching TRBD2 (6 bases). Germline CDR1 reads GTSNPN; CDR2 reads SVGIG (reference sequence). V shed 2 bases and J shed 5 bases, with 19 bases lying between them. The CDR3 loop spans 15 amino acids. In DNA, the CDR3 is TGTGCCTGGAGTTTCCACACAGGAGGGCTCCACGAGCAGTACTTC. Encoded protein: CAWSFHTGGLHEQYF.

On this clone itself: The same CDR3 also results from other DNA sequences found in this sample. The genes are TRBV20-1 and TRBJ2-5; D call uncertain. Germline CDR1 and CDR2: DFQATT and SNEGSKA (reference sequence). Trimming took 3 bases from V and 2 from J, leaving 4 bases between them. There are 11 residues in the CDR3. CDR3 amino acids: CSARTQETQYF. The CDR3, as DNA: TGCAGTGCTAGGACTCAAGAGACCCAGTACTTC.

The rearrangement links TRBV28 to TRBJ2-1; 9 bases are shared with TRBD2. Germline values: CDR1 MDHEN, CDR2 SYDVKM. V dropped 3 bases and J dropped 9; count of bases not matched to a gene: 6. This CDR3 contains 14 residues. CDR3 residues: CASSFYASGVEQFF. CDR3 nucleotide sequence: TGTGCCAGCAGTTTTTATGCTAGCGGGGTTGAGCAGTTCTTC.

The gene calls are TRBV13 and TRBJ2-2; TRBD2 agrees at 9 bases. V trimming: 7 bases; J trimming: 6 bases; junction bases outside the gene matches: 6. This CDR3 region has 14 residues. Germline CDR1 reads PRHDT; CDR2 reads FYEKMQ (reference sequence). The CDR3 DNA is TGTGCCAGCAAGCGGGCGGGAGGGCCCGGGGAGCTGTTTTTT. This encodes CASKRAGGPGELFF.

This clone occurred once. The chain carries TRBV5-8 and TRBJ2-5, with D possibly TRBD2 on 6 matching bases. The CDR3 spans 14 residues. From germline, CDR1 is SGHTS and CDR2 YDEGEE. V lost 1 base and J 5 bases, leaving 12 bases between the germline ends. CDR3 protein: CASSLSGVEETQYF. CDR3 DNA: TGTGCCAGCAGCTTGTCGGGGGTTGAGGAGACCCAGTACTTC. The variable domain in full, completed from reference TRBV5-8 and TRBJ2-5, reads EAGVTQSPTHLIKTRGQQATLRCSPISGHTSVYWYQQALGLGLQFLLWYDEGEERNRGNFPPRFSGRQFPNYSSELNVNALELEDSALYLCASSLSGVEETQYFGPGTRLLVL.